This T cell receptor beta chain stems from a study of shared clonotypes between healthy human individuals (dated by TCRdb to about 2020). About the study as a whole: Two women and a few men aged 18 to 49 years were included in the cohort. The study deeply sequenced blood TCR repertoires of several healthy adults to estimate repertoire size and the extent of clonotype sharing between individuals. For each donor, three plates each were used for CD4 naive and CD4 memory, two plates were used for CD8 naive, and one plate was used for CD8 memory. Per donor, leukapheresis produced somewhere between about 0.9 and 9.5 billion PBMCs. Different laboratories and diverse techniques were used to prepare libraries and sequence TCR repertoires, to increase sequencing depth and limit assay-specific biases.

As concerns this clone: The antigen it recognizes is unknown. Within one base of it there is no much larger clone, and no base qualities were kept.

Results the study describes overall, beyond this receptor: Around 5% of naive CD4, roughly 3.5% of naive CD8, roughly 2.4% of memory CD4, and around 0.4% of memory CD8 clonotypes were shared across several donors. Sampling was restricted to blood, and TCR repertoires in tissues likely differ from the TCR repertoires found in blood. Pairwise subsampling led to the expectation that sequencing depth would affect the degree of clonotype sharing among donors. Higher generation probabilities were observed for clonotypes shared by all four sorted-subset donors than for non-shared clonotypes. The genetic and exposure-history diversity represented was limited by the small number of donors. Even with the large sequencing depth, rarefaction of the sorted-subset datasets indicated that sequencing was incomplete. Naive subsets generally had larger estimated clonotype richness than memory subsets.

Via the germline V gene, CDR1 is MDHEN and CDR2 SYDVKM. Counted from cysteine to phenylalanine, this CDR3 has 10 amino acids. The CDR3 DNA has 30 bases and is translated from base 1. The germline ends are 6 bases apart after V is trimmed by 5 bases and J by 8 bases. CD8 naive samples were obtained by positive selection for CCR7 among CD45RO-negative cells, yielding a CD45RA+CCR7+ population from which TemRA cells were excluded. The donors were healthy, HIV-negative adults who had no recently reported acute infections or vaccinations. Every donor was a Caucasian adult living in Nashville, Tennessee, USA. Blood was collected by leukapheresis, and PBMCs were isolated by Ficoll-Histopaque density gradient centrifugation and then cryopreserved in liquid nitrogen vapor phase. Purity and quantity of every magnetically sorted T cell population were checked by analytical flow cytometry. Each sorted fraction had its genomic DNA isolated and then quantified by UV absorbance on a Nanodrop 2000c.

TCR CDR3 regions were amplified from genomic DNA by multiplex PCR using the deep immunoSEQ assay. Extracted genomic DNA from each cell subset was spread evenly across all wells of several immunoSEQ 96-well plates, with each plate serving as a replicate. For sorted subsets, 200 to 250 ng of genomic DNA, equivalent to 30,000 or so T cell genomes, went into each replicate PCR. Purified libraries were quantified with a Qubit 3.0 fluorometer, sized on a Bioanalyzer 2100, and re-quantified with the KAPA Library Quantification kit. A separate single-read 150-cycle Illumina NextSeq 550 flow cell was used to sequence each immunoSEQ 96-well plate. As for the original processing: Because the immunoSEQ output included only junctional sequences and no quality scores, the filtering could not be the same as the filtering used for full-length reads. Sequences were annotated with PyIR, a Python wrapper for IgBLAST v1.9, and V/J genes and CDR3 were assigned using IMGT germline references. Reads with weak V/J assignments (E-value above 1e-6), missing CDR3, stop codons, out-of-frame junctions, or ambiguous translated residues were removed. A V3J clonotype was defined by an identical inferred V gene, J gene, and CDR3 amino acid sequence. Percentage overlap between repertoires was calculated by dividing the number of shared unique clonotypes by the size of the smaller repertoire. RTK rarefaction, the Chao1 estimator, and Recon v2.1 estimates of unobserved clonotypes were used to assess repertoire richness. For all TCRbeta clonotypes obtained by the gDNA method from a handful of donors, generation probabilities were computed with OLGA. Sourced from immuneACCESS, this table was stored by TCRdb with only in-frame sequences that have V and J called. A share of the clones is absent; for the studies checked, an unresolved V gene accounts for under half, and the remainder has no known explanation. D and trimming come from the DNA, and the V and J calls and clone size come from that table. The sample records over 2 million clones, over 85% of which are singletons. The ten most abundant clones make up around 1.1% of the sample.

The chain is made from TRBV28 and TRBJ1-2; a confident D gene designation cannot be given. Input material: naive CD8+ T cells sorted from blood. The sample's cell subset or site label, decoded: CD45RA+CCR7+. This TCR was sampled from a man aged 18 to 30 in good health. The DNA sequence reads TGTGCCAGCAGTCATACAGGCTACACCTTC. Its protein is CASSHTGYTF.